One and the same sample provided the 17 T cell receptor beta chains below, sequenced in a study of shared clonotypes between healthy human individuals. Method: immunoSEQ multiplex PCR; TCRdb's copy keeps in-frame clones and lacks some. The sample lists hundreds of thousands of clones, 90% to 96% seen once, with about 0.064% in the top ten. The sequencing sample was made of naive CD4+ T cells sorted from blood. Sample subset: CD45RA+ positively selected. These receptors were collected from a woman aged 25-40 years in good health.

The gene calls are TRBV9 and TRBJ2-1; the match to TRBD2 covers 8 bases. CDR3 size: 16 residues. Trimming took 4 bases from V and 5 from J; bases not matched to a gene: 11. Germline V gene sequence: CDR1 SGDLS, CDR2 YYNGEE. This CDR3 reads CASSLTGGAENNEQFF. CDR3 sequence (DNA): TGTGCCAGCAGCCTAACGGGGGGGGCTGAAAACAATGAGCAGTTCTTC.

This clone has only one observation. The rearrangement joins TRBV18 to TRBJ2-7, with 9 positions matching TRBD2. Unmatched junction bases numbered 7, after V lost 1 base and J lost 6 bases. This CDR3 contains 15 residues. Germline V gene sequence: CDR1 KGHSH, CDR2 LQKENI. This CDR3 reads CASSPRASGTSEQYF. CDR3 nucleotides: TGTGCCAGCTCACCACGGGCTAGCGGGACATCCGAGCAGTACTTC.

J is TRBJ2-2 and V is TRBV20-1; either TRBD1 or TRBD2 may supply D (5 bases each). The CDR3 runs to 11 residues. Germline V gives CDR1 DFQATT, CDR2 SNEGSKA (reference sequence). V lost 7 bases and J lost 4, with 7 bases in between. The CDR3 region has the DNA TGCAGTGGGGGGAGCACCGGGGAGCTGTTTTTT. Its translation is CSGGSTGELFF.

The chain employs TRBV6-5 and TRBJ1-5, with 8 bases lining up with TRBD1. The CDR3 has 15 amino acids. Looked up from germline, CDR1 is MNHEY and CDR2 is SVGAGI. The V and J ends lost 6 bases and 2 bases, in that order; junction bases with no gene match: 6. The CDR3 DNA reads TGTGCCAGCAGCGTCGACAGGGGTGGCAATCAGCCCCAGCATTTT. Encoded protein: CASSVDRGGNQPQHF.

This rearrangement joins TRBV6-1 to TRBJ2-7, with D possibly being TRBD2 (6 bases). The germline V gene encodes CDR1 MNHNS and CDR2 SASEGT. The CDR3 spans 12 residues. With 7 bases removed from V and 4 bases from J, the gap between germline ends came to 11 bases. CDR3 residues: CASKREIYEQYF. Here the CDR3 DNA reads TGTGCCAGCAAACGGGAGATATACGAGCAGTACTTC.

The CDR3 bases are TGTGCCAGCAGCTTAGCTATACAGGGTCGACATGAAGCTTTCTTT. Translating it yields CASSLAIQGRHEAFF. The chain recombines TRBV7-2 with TRBJ1-1; perhaps TRBD1 as D (6 bases). Germline CDR1 is SGHTA and CDR2 is FQGNSA. V dropped 0 bases and J dropped 7 bases, with 15 bases sitting between them. This CDR3 spans 15 amino acids.

J is TRBJ2-5 and V is TRBV18; D not certain. The J call may be faulty, since TRBJ2-7 better matches the DNA end. The CDR3 runs to 14 residues. CDR1 and CDR2 (germline): KGHSH, LQKENI. Here the CDR3 DNA reads TGTGCCAGCTCACCTGGCACAGCCTCCTACGAGCAGTACTTC. As protein: CASSPGTASYEQYF.

This chain connects TRBV2 to TRBJ2-7; D remains unclear. Germline CDR1 and CDR2: SNHLY and FYNNEI. The length of the CDR3 is 14 residues. V was clipped by 3 bases and J by 2 bases, with 11 bases between them. The CDR3 reads CASSETAVPYEQYF. CDR3 DNA sequence: TGTGCCAGCAGTGAGACCGCCGTTCCCTACGAGCAGTACTTC.

The chain couples TRBV6-7 to TRBJ1-1; TRBD1 agrees at 8 bases. Being an ORF, TRBV6-7 has a function that is uncertain. Unmatched junction bases numbered 3, after V lost 2 bases and J lost 1 base. The CDR3 runs 15 residues. The CDR3 bases are TGTGCCAGCAGTTACGGGACAGGTGAGAACACTGAAGCTTTCTTT. Amino acids: CASSYGTGENTEAFF.

The chain combines TRBV29-1 with TRBJ2-7, with D possibly matching TRBD2 (6 bases). The CDR3 totals 13 residues. The germline V and J ends were trimmed by 0 bases and 6 bases, with 12 bases remaining between them. CDR1 is SQVTM and CDR2 is ANQGSEA in the germline V gene. As DNA, the CDR3 is TGCAGCGTTGAAGAGTATAGCGGCTCCGAGCAGTACTTC. This gives the protein CSVEEYSGSEQYF.

The rearrangement links TRBV15 to TRBJ1-5; 8 bases map to TRBD1. CDR3 length: 20 amino acids. Germline values: CDR1 LNHNV, CDR2 YYDKDF (reference sequence). J gave up 0 bases and V 0 bases, and 13 bases lay outside the gene matches. CDR3: CATSRDHRGASGHSNQPQHF. For the CDR3, the DNA is TGTGCCACCAGCAGAGATCACAGGGGGGCCTCAGGTCATAGCAATCAGCCCCAGCATTTT. Complete variable domain (other parts from reference TRBV15 and TRBJ1-5): DAMVIQNPRYQVTQFGKPVTLSCSQTLNHNVMYWYQQKSSQAPKLLFHYYDKDFNNEADTPDNFQSRRPNTSFCFLDIRSPGLGDTAMYLCATSRDHRGASGHSNQPQHFGDGTRLSIL.

The chain joins TRBV29-1 to TRBJ1-1, with unresolved D. Germline lookup yields CDR1 SQVTM and CDR2 ANQGSEA. V was clipped by 7 bases and J by 0 bases, with 12 bases between them. The CDR3 is 13 residues long. In DNA form, the CDR3 reads TGCAGCGGGGCCCCAAGAATGAACACTGAAGCTTTCTTT. Its translation is CSGAPRMNTEAFF.

This clone is a singleton in its sample. CDR3 DNA sequence: TGTGCCAGTACCGATTTTAGTATGCAGTTTCGGGGCGGGGAGCTGTTTTTT. It is translated as CASTDFSMQFRGGELFF. The genes are TRBV19 and TRBJ2-2, with D possibly TRBD2 on 5 matching bases. The germline V gene has CDR1 LNHDA and CDR2 SQIVND (reference sequence). The germline V and J ends were trimmed by 7 bases and 7 bases, with 25 bases remaining between them. The CDR3 totals 17 residues.

The rearrangement links TRBV5-4 to TRBJ2-7, with D hard to call. Germline CDR1 is SGHNT and CDR2 is YYREEE (reference sequence). This CDR3 is 12 amino acids long. The germline V and J ends were trimmed by 3 bases and 5 bases, with 9 bases remaining between them. CDR3 DNA: TGTGCCAGCAGCTCTGCAGTGAACGAGCAGTACTTC. Protein: CASSSAVNEQYF.

V gene TRBV18 combines with J gene TRBJ1-1; D might be TRBD1 (6 bases). CDR3 length: 16 amino acids. Germline CDR1 KGHSH, CDR2 LQKENI. The germline V and J ends were trimmed by 3 bases and 5 bases, with 19 bases remaining between them. CDR3 bases: TGTGCCAGCTCACCCCAGTTGGGGGGCTCCGAAACTGAAGCTTTCTTT. This translates into CASSPQLGGSETEAFF.

The rearrangement uses TRBV5-6 and TRBJ1-1; 7 nucleotides agree with TRBD1. The trim removed 0 bases at V and 0 bases at J, leaving 8 bases unmatched. The CDR3 is 17 amino acids. The germline gives CDR1 SGHDT, CDR2 YYEEEE. The CDR3 here is CASSLGPPTGLNTEAFF. The CDR3 DNA is TGTGCCAGCAGCTTGGGCCCACCGACAGGGCTGAACACTGAAGCTTTCTTT.

CDR3 DNA sequence: TGTGCCAGCAGCCCGCCCTCTGGGGGCTCGAACACCGGGGAGCTGTTTTTT. Translated: CASSPPSGGSNTGELFF. The V and J genes are TRBV5-4 and TRBJ2-2; perhaps TRBD1 as D (6 bases). Per germline, CDR1 SGHNT and CDR2 YYREEE (reference sequence). This CDR3 is built from 17 residues. Trimming cost V 4 bases and J 0 bases, with 16 bases left between them.